This record covers a single T cell receptor beta chain. Libraries were prepared by immunoSEQ multiplex PCR; TCRdb keeps only in-frame clonotypes and omits some of them. The sample gives roughly 500,000 clones, around 85% of which show up once; approximately 8.3% is in the top ten. Recruitment covered about 25 US areas and drew participants whose ages spanned about 18 to 100 years. Participant-reported clinical history was the basis for cohort assignment. The sample is drawn from a study of blood T cell repertoires in COVID-19. Across the study: T cells, B-cell-depleted T cells, or PBMCs supplied cDNA or gDNA.

Trimming removed 7 bases at V and 7 bases at J, with 14 bases between. The CDR3 extends over 13 amino acids. Germline V CDR1 and CDR2: SNHLY, FYNNEI. Sample: PBMCs or T cells enriched from blood (not recorded which). This clonotype was obtained from a woman aged 55-70 years who had recovered from COVID-19. The V and J genes are TRBV2 and TRBJ1-5; D ambiguous. The CDR3 reads CASMSVFGQPQHF. The CDR3 region has the DNA TGTGCCAGCATGAGCGTGTTTGGGCAGCCCCAGCATTTT.